These T cell receptor beta chains were read from a single sample in a study of blood T cell repertoires in COVID-19. The method was immunoSEQ multiplex PCR; TCRdb's version includes in-frame clones alone and lacks a portion of them. The sample lists just over 15,000 clones, over 80% occurring once. Sequenced sample: peripheral blood. Receptors originate from a human donor in a cohort sampled during active COVID-19. Both conserved end residues are part of each CDR3. Each record gives: D gene, clone size, V gene, J gene, CDR3 DNA, CDR3 protein. D genes are given only for firm matches. Size values are once, few and many counts, or a class for expanded clones, and some rows have none.

-	few	TRBV4-2	TRBJ1-5	TGTGCCAGCAGCCAAGTAAGGGGGACGAAGGCCCATCAGCCCCAGCATTTT	CASSQVRGTKAHQPQHF
-	-	TRBV28	TRBJ2-5	TGTGCCAGCATCACAAGTCCGGGACATGGCTTTGGGGAGACCCAGTACTTC	CASITSPGHGFGETQYF
TRBD1	-	TRBV7-7	TRBJ2-5	TGTGCTAGCAGCTTATTGGGACAGGGGCTAGGAGAGACCCAGTACTTC	CASSLLGQGLGETQYF
-	-	TRBV9	TRBJ2-2	TGTGCCAGCAGCTTCCTAGCCGGGGAGCTGTTTTTT	CASSFLAGELFF
-	-	TRBV6-5	TRBJ1-5	TGTGGCAGCGGTCCGGTGATCAATCAGCCCCAGCATTTT	CGSGPVINQPQHF
-	few	TRBV5-5	TRBJ2-2	TGTGCCAGCAGCGGGAGCGGGCTGAACACCGGGGAGCTGTTTTTT	CASSGSGLNTGELFF
TRBD1	-	TRBV12-3/TRBV12-4	TRBJ1-2	TGTGCCAGCAGTTCGGGACAGATCTATGGCTACACCTTC	CASSSGQIYGYTF
TRBD2	-	TRBV5-1	TRBJ2-1	TGCGCCAGCAGCCCTCCGGGACTAGCGGGAGGGCCAAATGAGCAGTTCTTC	CASSPPGLAGGPNEQFF
-	-	TRBV7-6	TRBJ1-2	TGTGCCAGCAGCTTAGGCGGGGGGCGAGGTTTAAACTATGGCTACACCTTC	CASSLGGGRGLNYGYTF
-	-	TRBV19	TRBJ1-1	TGTGCCAGTAGTATACCGAGCGGAGCTTTCTTT	CASSIPSGAFF
-	-	TRBV5-6	TRBJ2-3	TGTGCCAGCAGCTTTCGCGGCACAGATACGCAGTATTTT	CASSFRGTDTQYF
TRBD1	-	TRBV7-8	TRBJ2-7	TGTGCCAGCAGCGTGACAGGGATCGCCTACGAGCAGTACTTC	CASSVTGIAYEQYF
-	-	TRBV18	TRBJ1-1	TGTGCCAGCTCACAATCCCGGACAGCCACAGAAGCTTTCTTT	CASSQSRTATEAFF
-	-	TRBV4-3	TRBJ1-4	TGCGCCAGCAGCCAAGATTACGGGGTGGGGGAAAAACTGTTTTTT	CASSQDYGVGEKLFF
TRBD1	once	TRBV28	TRBJ1-2	TGTGCCAGCAGTTTTCAACGATTAATGACGGACAGGGGGCCACTTAACTATGGCTACACCTTC	CASSFQRLMTDRGPLNYGYTF
TRBD1	-	TRBV6-2/TRBV6-3	TRBJ2-3	TGTGCCAGCAGTAATTCGACAGGGTGGTCTGGAGATACGCAGTATTTT	CASSNSTGWSGDTQYF
-	-	TRBV30	TRBJ2-7	TGTGCCTGGAGTTCAGGGGCAAGCGTCTACGAGCAGTACTTC	CAWSSGASVYEQYF
-	few	TRBV5-6	TRBJ2-7	TGTGCCAGCAGCCCCTACTTCAGGGGAAGGAGCGAGCAGTACTTC	CASSPYFRGRSEQYF
TRBD2	-	TRBV7-8	TRBJ2-3	TGTGCCAGCAGCTTAAAACTAGCGGGAGGGAGGAGCACAGATACGCAGTATTTT	CASSLKLAGGRSTDTQYF